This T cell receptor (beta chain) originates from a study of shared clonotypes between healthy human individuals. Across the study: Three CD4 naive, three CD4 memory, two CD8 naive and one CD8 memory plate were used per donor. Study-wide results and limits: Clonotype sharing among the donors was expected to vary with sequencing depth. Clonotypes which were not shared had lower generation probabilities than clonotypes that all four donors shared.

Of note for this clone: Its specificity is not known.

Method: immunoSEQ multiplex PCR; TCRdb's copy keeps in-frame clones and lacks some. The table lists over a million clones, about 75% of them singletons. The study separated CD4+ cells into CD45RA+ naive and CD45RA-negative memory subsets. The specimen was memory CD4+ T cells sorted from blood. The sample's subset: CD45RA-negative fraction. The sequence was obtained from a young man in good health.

CDR3 sequence reads: CASSEVAGGRDTQYF. Here the CDR3 DNA reads TGTGCCAGCAGTGAAGTAGCGGGGGGCAGAGATACGCAGTATTTT. The chain combines TRBV2 with TRBJ2-3, with 10 positions matching TRBD2. The CDR3 length is 15 residues. CDR1 and CDR2 (germline): SNHLY, FYNNEI. The V gene end was trimmed by 1 base and the J gene end by 5 bases; junction bases not matched to a gene: 3.